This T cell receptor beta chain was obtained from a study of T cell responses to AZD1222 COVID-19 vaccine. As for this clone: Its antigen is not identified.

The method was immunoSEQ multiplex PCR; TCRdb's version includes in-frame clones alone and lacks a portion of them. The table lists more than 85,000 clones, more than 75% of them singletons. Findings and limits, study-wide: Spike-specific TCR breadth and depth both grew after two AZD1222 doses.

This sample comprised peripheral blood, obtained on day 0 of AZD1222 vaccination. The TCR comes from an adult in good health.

As DNA, the CDR3 is TGTGCCTGGAGTGTAACCGGCCTAGCGGGAGATGGGAAGCAGTACTTC. Translating it yields CAWSVTGLAGDGKQYF. V gene TRBV30 combines with J gene TRBJ2-7, with 10 nucleotides matching TRBD2. Germline values: CDR1 GTSNPN, CDR2 SVGIG (reference sequence). This CDR3 comprises 16 residues. V was clipped by 0 bases and J by 8 bases; unmatched bases: 13. The variable domain in full, with the rest retrieved from reference TRBV30 and TRBJ2-7, is SQTIHQWPATLVQPVGSPLSLECTVEGTSNPNLYWYRQAAGRGLQLLFYSVGIGQISSEVPQNLSASRPQDRQFILSSKKLLLSDSGFYLCAWSVTGLAGDGKQYFGPGTRLTVT.